What follows is one TCR beta chain and its context. These data come from a study of blood T cell repertoires in COVID-19. The wider study: The United States, Italy and Spain were the sources of the acute and convalescent COVID-19 samples. Nucleic acid was either cDNA or gDNA, and it came from T cells, B-cell-depleted T cells, or PBMCs.

The CDR3 is made up of 18 amino acids. Per the original data handling: Reference gene primer amplification yielded estimated nucleated cell counts. TCRdb keeps only in-frame clones here, not all; method: immunoSEQ multiplex PCR. The V and J calls and clone size were taken over from that table, and D and trimming were inferred from the DNA. The profile shows approximately 70,000 clones, more than 75% of them singletons. This clonotype originated in a human donor in a cohort sampled during active COVID-19. The sequencing sample was made of peripheral blood. This chain connects TRBV21-1 to TRBJ2-5; TRBD2 was called by the table and not checked on the DNA. TRBV21-1 is a documented pseudogene. The CDR3 is CASSKAVYGTLLTETQYF. The CDR3 coding sequence is TGTGCCAGCAGCAAAGCGGTATACGGGACTTTATTAACGGAGACCCAGTACTTC.